This is a list of T cell receptor beta chains from one sample in a study of T cells in localized non-small cell lung cancer. TCRdb keeps only in-frame clones here, not all; method: immunoSEQ multiplex PCR. The table lists about 39,000 clones, more than 75% of them singletons. This sample comprised PBMCs, obtained before any cancer treatment. These receptors were taken from a woman aged 35-70 years with stage II squamous cell lung carcinoma. The CDR3 runs from the conserved cysteine through the conserved F or W. D genes are given only for firm matches. Size is omitted from some rows. Given values are once, few, many or a class for expanded clones.

J,V,D,size,DNA,CDR3
TRBJ2-2,TRBV4-1,TRBD2,.,TGCGCCAGCAGCCAAGATACTAGCGGGAGAATTGGCACCGGGGAGCTGTTTTTT,CASSQDTSGRIGTGELFF
TRBJ2-5,TRBV2,.,.,TGTGCCAGCAGGTGGGGACCACAAGAGACCCAGTACTTC,CASRWGPQETQYF
TRBJ2-3,TRBV14,TRBD2,.,TGTGCCAGCAGCCCCCCAGGTCATCGGCCAGCGGGGCTAACGGATACGCAGTATTTT,CASSPPGHRPAGLTDTQYF
TRBJ2-3,TRBV29-1,.,.,TGCAGCGTCGCTGCAGGACTCAGCACAGATACGCAGTATTTT,CSVAAGLSTDTQYF
TRBJ1-2,TRBV6-5,TRBD1,.,TGTGCCAGCAGTCCAGAAGGGGGCCTTGGCTACACCTTC,CASSPEGGLGYTF
TRBJ1-1,TRBV7-2,.,few,TGTGCCAGCAGCTTAATGAACACTGAAGCTTTCTTT,CASSLMNTEAFF
TRBJ2-7,TRBV27,.,.,TGTGCCAGCAGTTTGGGCGGTACCTACGAGCAGTACTTC,CASSLGGTYEQYF
TRBJ2-5,TRBV15,.,once,TGTGCCACCAGCAGAGGCCGCAGGGGAGAGACCCAGTACTTC,CATSRGRRGETQYF
TRBJ1-2,TRBV11-2,.,.,TGTGCCAGCAGCGCGGACCATAACTATGGCTACACCTTC,CASSADHNYGYTF
TRBJ2-5,TRBV7-2,TRBD2,.,TGTGCCAGCAGCTTAGCGGGAGGGACTACGTACCAAGAGACCCAGTACTTC,CASSLAGGTTYQETQYF
TRBJ2-3,TRBV6-5,.,.,TGTGCCAGCAGCCTCAGGGGAGATACGCAGTATTTT,CASSLRGDTQYF
TRBJ1-3,TRBV19,.,medium-sized,TGTGCCAGTAGCTCCCCCTATCCTGGAAACACCATATATTTT,CASSSPYPGNTIYF
TRBJ2-3,TRBV6-5,TRBD2,once,TGTGCCAGCAGTCGGGGGGAGAGAGATACGCAGTATTTT,CASSRGERDTQYF
TRBJ1-5,TRBV4-3,.,few,TGCGCCAGCAGCCAAGATGGACAAGCCAATCAGCCCCAGCATTTT,CASSQDGQANQPQHF
TRBJ1-2,TRBV6-6,TRBD1,.,TGTGCCAGCATTTCCACTGACAGGGAAGAGTGCGGCTACACCTTC,CASISTDREECGYTF